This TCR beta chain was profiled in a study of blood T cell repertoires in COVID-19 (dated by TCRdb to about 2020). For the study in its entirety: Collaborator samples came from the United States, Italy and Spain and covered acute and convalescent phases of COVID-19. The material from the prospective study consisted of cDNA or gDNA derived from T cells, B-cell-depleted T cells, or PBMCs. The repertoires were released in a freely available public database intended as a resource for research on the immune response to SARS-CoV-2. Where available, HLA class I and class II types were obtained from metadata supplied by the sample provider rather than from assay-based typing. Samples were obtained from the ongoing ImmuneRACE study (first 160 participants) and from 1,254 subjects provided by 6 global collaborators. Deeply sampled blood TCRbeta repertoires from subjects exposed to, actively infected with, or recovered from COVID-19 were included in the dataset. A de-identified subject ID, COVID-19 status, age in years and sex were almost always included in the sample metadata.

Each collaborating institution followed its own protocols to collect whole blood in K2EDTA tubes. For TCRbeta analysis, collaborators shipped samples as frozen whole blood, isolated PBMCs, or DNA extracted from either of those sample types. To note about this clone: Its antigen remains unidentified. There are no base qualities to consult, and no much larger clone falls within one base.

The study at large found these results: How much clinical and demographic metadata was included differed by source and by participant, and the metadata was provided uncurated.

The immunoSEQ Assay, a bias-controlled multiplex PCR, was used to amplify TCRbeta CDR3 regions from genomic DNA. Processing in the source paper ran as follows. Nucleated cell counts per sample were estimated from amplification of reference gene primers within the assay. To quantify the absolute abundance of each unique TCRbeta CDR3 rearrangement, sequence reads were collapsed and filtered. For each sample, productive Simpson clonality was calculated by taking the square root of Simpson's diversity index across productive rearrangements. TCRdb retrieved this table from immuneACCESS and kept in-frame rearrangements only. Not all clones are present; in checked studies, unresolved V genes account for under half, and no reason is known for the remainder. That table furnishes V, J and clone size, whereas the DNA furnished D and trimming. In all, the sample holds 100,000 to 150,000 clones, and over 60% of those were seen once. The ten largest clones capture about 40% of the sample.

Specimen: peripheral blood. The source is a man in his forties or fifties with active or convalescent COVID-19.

The DNA sequence reads TGCGCCAGCAGCCCCGGACTAGCGCGGGGCGCAGATACGCAGTATTTT. It encodes CASSPGLARGADTQYF. The chain was built from TRBV5-1 and TRBJ2-3; 9 central bases correspond to TRBD2. The CDR3 starts with the cysteine, ends with the phenylalanine, and has 16 residues. The only DNA kept is the CDR3, 48 bases in frame from the first base. The germline V gene supplies CDR1 SGHRS and CDR2 YFSETQ. V is trimmed back by 4 bases and J by 4 bases, and the junction contains 10 bases that no gene match accounts for.